This T cell receptor beta chain was identified during a study of T-cell memory formation after mild COVID-19. General study results and limits: Among clones contracting day 15 to 85, CD4/CD8 was balanced, whereas later expanders leaned CD4+. The authors did not confirm SARS-CoV-2 specificity of second-wave clones peaking day 37.

The CDR3 length is 16 residues. Constant-segment primers were used for 5'RACE, and the resulting TCR alpha and TCR beta cDNA libraries carried sample barcodes and UMIs. Via MiXCR, TCRdb re-called the 5' RACE reads, giving one row per CDR3 protein. The table lists about 100,000 distinct CDR3 sequences, approximately 15% of them singletons. Concerning this clonotype: What it binds is unknown.

Source material: PBMCs or a T cell subset sorted from them (not recorded which). The sequence came from a man aged 18 to 35 who had mild COVID-19 (a few samples of this study predate the infection). Cell type and time point are not known. The rearrangement uses TRBV21-1 and TRBJ2-3. TRBV21-1 is a pseudogene locus. The chain's CDR3 is CASTERQSSSTDTQYF. The CDR3 coding sequence is TGTGCCAGCACCGAAAGACAGTCATCTAGCACAGATACGCAGTATTTT.